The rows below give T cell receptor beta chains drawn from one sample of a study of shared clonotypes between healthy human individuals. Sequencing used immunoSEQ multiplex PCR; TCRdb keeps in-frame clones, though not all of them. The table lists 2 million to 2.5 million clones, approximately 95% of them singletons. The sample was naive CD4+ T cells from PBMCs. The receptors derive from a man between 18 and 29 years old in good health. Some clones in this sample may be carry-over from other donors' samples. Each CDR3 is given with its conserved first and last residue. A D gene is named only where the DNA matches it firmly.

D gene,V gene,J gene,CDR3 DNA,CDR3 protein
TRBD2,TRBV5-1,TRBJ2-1,TGCGCCAGCAGCCCCCGTTTAGCGGGAGGGTCCAATGAGCAGTTCTTC,CASSPRLAGGSNEQFF
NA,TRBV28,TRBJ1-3,TGTGCCAGCAGTTTAAAGGTTGGTGGAAACACCATATATTTT,CASSLKVGGNTIYF
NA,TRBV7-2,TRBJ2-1,TGTGCCAGCAGCTTAATCCATGAGCAGTTCTTC,CASSLIHEQFF
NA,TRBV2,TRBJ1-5,TGTGCCAGCCGTCTCCGGGAGCCCCAGCATTTT,CASRLREPQHF
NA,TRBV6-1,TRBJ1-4,TGTGCCACCTGGACAGTCCTGGGGAAACTGTTTTTT,CATWTVLGKLFF
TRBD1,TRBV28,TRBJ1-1,TGTGCCAGCAGTTCATCTGGACAGGGGGGGCGTGAAGCTTTCTTT,CASSSSGQGGREAFF
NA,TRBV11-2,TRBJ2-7,TGTGCCAGCAGCTACTCAATACAGGTCCCCTACGAGCAGTACTTC,CASSYSIQVPYEQYF
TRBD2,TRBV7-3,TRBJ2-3,TGTGCCAGCAGCTTACGCCCCCCAGTAGCGGGGTTCACAGATACGCAGTATTTT,CASSLRPPVAGFTDTQYF
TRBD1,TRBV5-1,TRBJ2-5,TGCGCCAGCAGCAAAGGGACAGTTCAAGAGACCCAGTACTTC,CASSKGTVQETQYF
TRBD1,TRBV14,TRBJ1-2,TGTGCCAGCAGCCGAGTCCGATCGACAGGGGAAAGCGGCTACACCTTC,CASSRVRSTGESGYTF
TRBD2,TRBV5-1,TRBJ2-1,TGCGCCAGCAGCTTGGACAGCGGGAGTTTGCATGAGCAGTTCTTC,CASSLDSGSLHEQFF
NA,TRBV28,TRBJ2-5,TGTGCCAGCAGTCGCCCCGTGGGTGGAGGACAAGAGACCCAGTACTTC,CASSRPVGGGQETQYF
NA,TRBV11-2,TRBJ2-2,TGTGCCAGCAGCTTAAGGGTCCCGAACACCGGGGAGCTGTTTTTT,CASSLRVPNTGELFF
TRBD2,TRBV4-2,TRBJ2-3,TGTGCCAGCAGCCAAGATAGGCCCAGCGGGGTCAGCACAGATACGCAGTATTTT,CASSQDRPSGVSTDTQYF
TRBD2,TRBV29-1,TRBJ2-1,TGCAGCGTTGATGAGACTAGCGCCGACAATGAGCAGTTCTTC,CSVDETSADNEQFF
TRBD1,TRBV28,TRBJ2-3,TGTGCCAGCAGCGCGGACAGGGTTCAAGATACGCAGTATTTT,CASSADRVQDTQYF
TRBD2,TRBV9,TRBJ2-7,TGTGCCAGCAGCGTCGACTTGGCTAGCGGTCCCTACGAGCAGTACTTC,CASSVDLASGPYEQYF
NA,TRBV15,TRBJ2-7,TGTGCCACCAGTCCGCGCAAACAGAACGAGCAGTACTTC,CATSPRKQNEQYF
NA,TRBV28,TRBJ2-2,TGTGCCAGCAGTTCCCGGGGAGACAGCACCGGGGAGCTGTTTTTT,CASSSRGDSTGELFF
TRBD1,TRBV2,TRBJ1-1,TGTGCCAGCAGCGCGAGGACAGGGGGCACTGAAGCTTTCTTT,CASSARTGGTEAFF
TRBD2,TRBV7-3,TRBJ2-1,TGTGCCAGCAGCTTAAATTTACTAGCGGGAGCTGGAAATGAGCAGTTCTTC,CASSLNLLAGAGNEQFF
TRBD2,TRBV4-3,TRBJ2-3,TGCGCCAGCAGCCAAGATGGGAAGAGGGCTAGCGGGAGTGTCGATACGCAGTATTTT,CASSQDGKRASGSVDTQYF
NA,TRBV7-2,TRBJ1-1,TGTGCCAGCAGCCCCCAGGGGTTGCGGATAGGCACTGAAGCTTTCTTT,CASSPQGLRIGTEAFF
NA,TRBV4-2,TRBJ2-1,TGTGCCAGCAGCCAAGATGAACTAGCTGGGTGGAATGAGCAGTTCTTC,CASSQDELAGWNEQFF
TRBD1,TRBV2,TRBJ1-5,TGTGCCAGCATGCGAGGTGACAGGGGTTCTCAGCCCCAGCATTTT,CASMRGDRGSQPQHF
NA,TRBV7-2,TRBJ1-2,TGTGCCAGCAGCTTAGGAGGTCTCATCGCGTATGGCTACACCTTC,CASSLGGLIAYGYTF
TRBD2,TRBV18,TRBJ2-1,TGTGCCAGCTCACCCCGGACTAGCGGGAGTGTTTACAATGAGCAGTTCTTC,CASSPRTSGSVYNEQFF
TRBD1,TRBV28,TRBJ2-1,TGTGCCAGCAGCTCCGGGACAGGGGGCTTCCGGGCGACTGAGCAGTTCTTC,CASSSGTGGFRATEQFF
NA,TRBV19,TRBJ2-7,TGTGCCAGTAGTATAGATCCCCCGGGACGGAGCTCCTACGAGCAGTACTTC,CASSIDPPGRSSYEQYF
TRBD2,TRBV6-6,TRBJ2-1,TGTGCCAGCAGGAAGCCGGGACTAGCGGGAGATGAGCAGTTCTTC,CASRKPGLAGDEQFF
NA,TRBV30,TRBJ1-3,TGTGCCCGGGGGACGCGGGGAAACACCATATATTTT,CARGTRGNTIYF
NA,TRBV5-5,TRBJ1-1,TGTGCCAGCAGCTTGGGGTTGAACACTGAAGCTTTCTTT,CASSLGLNTEAFF
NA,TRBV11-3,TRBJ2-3,TGTGCCAGCAGCTTGGGACTCCGCCCCGCTACGCAGTATTTT,CASSLGLRPATQYF
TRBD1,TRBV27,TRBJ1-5,TGTGCCAGCAGTCCCCGACCCCGGCAGACAGGGATTAGCAATCAGCCCCAGCATTTT,CASSPRPRQTGISNQPQHF
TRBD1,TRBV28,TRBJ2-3,TGTGCCAGCAGGTCAGGGGGCGCCGGCACAGATACGCAGTATTTT,CASRSGGAGTDTQYF
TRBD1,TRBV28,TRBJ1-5,TGTGCCAGCTCTACACGGACAGGTTGGGGAGACTATAGCAATCAGCCCCAGCATTTT,CASSTRTGWGDYSNQPQHF
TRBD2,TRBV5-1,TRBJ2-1,TGCGCCAGCAGCTACGGACTAGCGGGAGTGACCTACAATGAGCAGTTCTTC,CASSYGLAGVTYNEQFF
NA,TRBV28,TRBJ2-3,TGTGCCAGCAGTCCGGGGACCCTGGGCGCAGATACGCAGTATTTT,CASSPGTLGADTQYF
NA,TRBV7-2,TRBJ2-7,TGTGCCAGCAGCTGGATCCAGGTCACGACGTACGAGCAGTACTTC,CASSWIQVTTYEQYF
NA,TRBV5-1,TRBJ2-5,TGCGCCAGCAGCTTGAGAGGACTCCAGGAGACCCAGTACTTC,CASSLRGLQETQYF
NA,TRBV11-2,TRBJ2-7,TGTGCCAGCAGCTTAGGTGCGGGGCCCCAGGAAGAGCAGTACTTC,CASSLGAGPQEEQYF
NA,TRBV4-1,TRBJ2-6,TGCGCCAGCAGCCGCGGGGACAGACAATCTGGGGCCAACGTCCTGACTTTC,CASSRGDRQSGANVLTF
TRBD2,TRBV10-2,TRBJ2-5,TGCGCCAGCAGTGAGCGGGGGACTAGCGGGAGTGGGAAGACCCAGTACTTC,CASSERGTSGSGKTQYF
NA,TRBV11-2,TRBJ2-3,TGTGCCAGCAATGTAGCGGTCACAGATACGCAGTATTTT,CASNVAVTDTQYF
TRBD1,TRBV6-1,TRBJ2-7,TGTGCCAGCATTGACAGGGGTTACTCCTACGAGCAGTACTTC,CASIDRGYSYEQYF
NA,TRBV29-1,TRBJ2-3,TGCAGCCCCGGTTGGGCGAACACAGATACGCAGTATTTT,CSPGWANTDTQYF
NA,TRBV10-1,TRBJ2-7,TGCGCCAGCAGTTTTTCGGGGTCTCCTTACGAGCAGTACTTC,CASSFSGSPYEQYF
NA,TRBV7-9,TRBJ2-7,TGTGCCAGCAGCTCGACTGCGAGCTCCTACGAGCAGTACTTC,CASSSTASSYEQYF
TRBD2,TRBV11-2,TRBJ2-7,TGTGCCAGCAGCTTAGGGGTAGCGGGAGGGCCCGGCGAGCAGTACTTC,CASSLGVAGGPGEQYF
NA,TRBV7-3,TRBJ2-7,TGTGCCAGCAGCCCCCCAAGTTCCTACGAGCAGTACTTC,CASSPPSSYEQYF
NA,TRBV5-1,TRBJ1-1,TGCGCCAGCAGCCCGGGCCGGGAGAACACTGAAGCTTTCTTT,CASSPGRENTEAFF
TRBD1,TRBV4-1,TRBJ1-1,TGCGCCAGCAAAATGTCCGACAGGGTCGATTCTGAAGCTTTCTTT,CASKMSDRVDSEAFF